Following are 29 T cell receptor beta chains from one sample sequenced in a study of blood T cell repertoires in COVID-19. Sequencing was performed with immunoSEQ multiplex PCR; in TCRdb, only in-frame clones are kept and a portion is missing. The repertoire holds about 98,000 clones, around nine tenths seen once, with 2.5% to 3.5% in the top ten. The specimen sequenced was peripheral blood. The receptor set was obtained from a man aged 50-60 years with active or convalescent COVID-19.

This sequence joins TRBV3-1 (or the pseudogene TRBV3-2) and TRBJ2-5; 9 nucleotides line up with TRBD2. The CDR3 sequence is 17 residues long. The junction had 7 bases not matched to a gene; V was cut back by 1 base and J by 1 base. Germline-derived CDR1 and CDR2 are LGHDT and YNNKEL (reference sequence). CDR3 loop: CASSQGTSDWGQETQYF. The CDR3 DNA follows: TGTGCCAGCAGCCAAGGGACTAGCGATTGGGGCCAAGAGACCCAGTACTTC.

V and J are TRBV6-2 or TRBV6-3 and TRBJ2-5; D gene unclear. CDR3 length: 14 amino acids. The V gene lost 4 bases and the J gene lost 5 bases, with 14 bases spanning the gap. Germline CDR1 and CDR2: MNHEY and SVGEGT. As DNA, the CDR3 is TGTGCCAGCAGTTTCCCCCAGCTGAGGGAGACCCAGTACTTC. Protein product: CASSFPQLRETQYF.

The chain combines TRBV25-1 with TRBJ1-1; the D is unclear. The germline V gene has CDR1 MGHDK and CDR2 SYGVNS. The CDR3 is 12 amino acids. V was shortened by 5 bases and J by 3 bases, with 7 bases between the two germline ends. The CDR3 reads CASSFADTEAFF. The DNA for the CDR3 is TGTGCCAGCAGTTTCGCGGACACTGAAGCTTTCTTT.

The CDR3 here is CASRPPGVETQYF. CDR3 bases: TGTGCCAGCAGACCCCCAGGGGTAGAGACCCAGTACTTC. The chain links TRBV7-2 to TRBJ2-5; possible D gene TRBD1, 6 bases. Germline CDR1 reads SGHTA; CDR2 reads FQGNSA. This CDR3 is 13 amino acids long. The V end lost 6 bases, the J end lost 4 bases, and 12 bases lay between the germline ends.

The table lists this clone with a few counts. V usage is TRBV4-1 and J usage is TRBJ1-1; no clear D. V gave up 1 base and J gave up 4 bases, with 13 bases separating them. CDR1 and CDR2 from the germline V gene are MGHRA and YSYEKL. CDR3 size: 15 residues. The CDR3 DNA reads TGCGCCAGCAGCCAAGTCTGGAAACGGGGCACTGAAGCTTTCTTT. This sequence encodes CASSQVWKRGTEAFF.

This clone has a handful of counts. This chain uses TRBV19 with TRBJ1-3; TRBD1 agrees at 8 bases. Germline lookup yields CDR1 LNHDA and CDR2 SQIVND (reference sequence). The V and J ends lost 4 bases and 2 bases, in that order; junction bases with no gene match: 4. This CDR3 comprises 15 residues. CDR3: CASSRQGATGNTIYF. The CDR3 bases are TGTGCCAGTAGTAGGCAGGGGGCGACTGGAAACACCATATATTTT.

The chain recombines TRBV29-1 with TRBJ2-7; possibly TRBD2 for D (6 bases). The CDR3 has 16 amino acids. The germline V gene encodes CDR1 SQVTM and CDR2 ANQGSEA. Trimming stripped 8 bases from V and 0 bases from J, with 23 bases between. Written as DNA, the CDR3 is TGCAGCCCTCCCTGGCTGCGGGACCAACCCTCCTACGAGCAGTACGTC. It translates to CSPPWLRDQPSYEQYV.

This clone was seen just once. V usage is TRBV27 and J usage is TRBJ1-4; D is uncertain. V dropped 3 bases and J dropped 4 bases, with 3 bases sitting between them. From germline, CDR1 is MNHEY and CDR2 SMNVEV (reference sequence). CDR3 length: 12 amino acids. CDR3 protein: CASSFLNEKLFF. The CDR3 DNA reads as TGTGCCAGCAGTTTCCTTAATGAAAAACTGTTTTTT.

The rearrangement uses TRBV5-4 and TRBJ1-2, with TRBD1 identical over 7 bases. The junction had 4 bases not matched to a gene; V was cut back by 0 bases and J by 2 bases. The CDR3 totals 15 residues. Germline lookup yields CDR1 SGHNT and CDR2 YYREEE (reference sequence). The CDR3 here is CASSLGTGTNYGYTF. The DNA for the CDR3 is TGTGCCAGCAGCTTGGGGACAGGAACCAACTATGGCTACACCTTC.

The chain combines TRBV6-6 with TRBJ1-1, with a tentative D call TRBD1 (6 bases). This CDR3 is 11 amino acids long. Trimming took 5 bases from V and 8 from J, leaving 9 bases between them. Germline CDR1 reads MNHNY; CDR2 reads SVGAGI (reference sequence). CDR3 residues: CASSPGQEAFF. CDR3 bases: TGTGCCAGCAGTCCGGGACAAGAAGCTTTCTTT.

The rearrangement uses TRBV11-2 and TRBJ2-7; the D gene is possibly TRBD1 (6 bases). Trimming shortened V by 5 bases and J by 3 bases, and 14 bases separated the two germline ends. Germline V gives CDR1 SGHAT, CDR2 FQNNGV. The CDR3 runs to 14 residues. The CDR3, as DNA: TGTGCCAGCAGCCTCCGACAGGTTTACTACGAGCAGTACGTC. Translation: CASSLRQVYYEQYV.

The rearrangement joins TRBV19 to TRBJ1-1; 10 positions match TRBD1. V was clipped by 6 bases and J by 6 bases; unmatched bases: 4. The CDR3 runs to 13 residues. Per germline, CDR1 LNHDA and CDR2 SQIVND (reference sequence). CDR3 sequence reads: CASRDRGIAEAFF. The CDR3 bases are TGTGCCAGTAGGGACAGGGGGATCGCTGAAGCTTTCTTT.

The V call is TRBV10-1, the J call TRBJ2-3; TRBD1 aligns across 9 bases. Unmatched junction bases numbered 4, after V lost 7 bases and J lost 2 bases. Looked up from germline, CDR1 is WNHNN and CDR2 is SYGVQD (reference sequence). The CDR3 runs to 14 residues. CDR3 sequence reads: CASTRDRDTDTQYF. The CDR3 DNA sequence: TGCGCCAGCACTCGGGACAGGGACACAGATACGCAGTATTTT.

This clone appeared a single time. This chain connects TRBV20-1 to TRBJ2-7; D is possibly TRBD2 (5 bases). V gave up 6 bases and J gave up 6 bases, with 12 bases separating them. In germline, CDR1 is DFQATT, CDR2 SNEGSKA (reference sequence). The CDR3 has 11 amino acids. CDR3 bases: TGCAGTGCCCGGGCGGGTTTCGAGCAGTACGTC. Protein sequence: CSARAGFEQYV.

V and J are TRBV29-1 and TRBJ2-1, with D perhaps matching TRBD2 (6 bases). V dropped 5 bases and J dropped 6 bases, with 14 bases sitting between them. The length of the CDR3 is 13 residues. Germline CDR1 reads SQVTM; CDR2 reads ANQGSEA. In nucleotides, the CDR3 is TGCAGCGTTCGCGGGGAGCCCATCAATGAGCAGTTCTTC. Its translation: CSVRGEPINEQFF.

Only a few counts were recorded for this clone. The J gene is TRBJ2-7, the V gene TRBV4-1; TRBD2 matches at 9 bases. Trimming removed 6 bases from V and 2 bases from J; junction bases left unmatched: 14. Germline loops: CDR1 MGHRA, CDR2 YSYEKL. The CDR3 consists of 17 residues. DNA of the CDR3: TGCGCCAGCAGAATGATTGTACTAGCGGGTCTCACCTACGAGCAGTACGTC. Translated, it gives CASRMIVLAGLTYEQYV.

The chain carries TRBV18 and TRBJ2-7, with 7 nucleotides matching TRBD2. Trimming removed 3 bases from V and 7 bases from J; junction bases left unmatched: 6. The germline V gene has CDR1 KGHSH and CDR2 LQKENI. This CDR3 is 13 amino acids long. This CDR3 is CASSPGRAGEQYF. DNA for the CDR3: TGTGCCAGCTCACCGGGGAGGGCGGGAGAGCAGTACTTC.

The J gene is TRBJ1-5, the V gene TRBV6-5, with 9 bases fitting TRBD1. The CDR3 runs 13 residues. The germline V gene encodes CDR1 MNHEY and CDR2 SVGAGI. J gave up 11 bases and V 7 bases, and 9 bases lay outside the gene matches. The CDR3 reads CASTPGQGRAQHF. CDR3 in DNA: TGTGCCAGCACCCCGGGACAGGGCAGGGCCCAGCATTTT.

This clone was detected only once. The chain recombines TRBV28 with TRBJ1-2; D is possibly TRBD1 (6 bases). This CDR3 is built from 12 residues. Trimming pared 6 bases from V and 8 bases from J, leaving 13 bases between. Germline CDR1 MDHEN, CDR2 SYDVKM. Here the CDR3 reads CASRPTGYGYTF. In nucleotides, the CDR3 is TGTGCCAGCAGGCCAACAGGGTACGGCTACACCTTC.

The chain links TRBV6-5 to TRBJ1-1; perhaps TRBD1 as D (6 bases). Germline V gene lookup returns CDR1 MNHEY and CDR2 SVGAGI. V was cut by 7 bases and J by 2 bases, with 14 bases left in between. The CDR3 runs to 14 residues. The CDR3 is CASTPVRGNTEAFF. The CDR3 nucleotides read TGTGCCAGCACCCCAGTCAGGGGAAACACTGAAGCTTTCTTT.

This chain links TRBV15 with TRBJ1-4; D uncertain. Trimming stripped 5 bases from V and 0 bases from J, with 7 bases between. Germline CDR1 and CDR2: LNHNV and YYDKDF (reference sequence). The CDR3 runs 14 residues. The CDR3 region is CATSRFATNEKLFF. The CDR3 nucleotides are TGTGCCACCAGCCGGTTTGCAACTAATGAAAAACTGTTTTTT.

The V gene is TRBV6-6, the J gene TRBJ1-1; 8 bases map to TRBD1. CDR1 and CDR2 (germline): MNHNY, SVGAGI (reference sequence). The V segment lost 5 bases and the J segment 5 bases; nucleotides outside the gene matches: 7. The CDR3 consists of 14 residues. CDR3 in DNA: TGTGCCAGCAGTAGAACAGGGGGGGGGACTGAAGCTTTCTTT. This gives the protein CASSRTGGGTEAFF.

This sequence joins TRBV7-9 and TRBJ1-6; TRBD1 might be the D (6 bases). V dropped 8 bases and J dropped 11 bases, with 19 bases sitting between them. Per germline, CDR1 SEHNR and CDR2 FQNEAQ (reference sequence). The CDR3 has 14 amino acids. The CDR3 region is CASGTGNALTPLHF. In DNA form, the CDR3 reads TGTGCCAGCGGCACAGGGAACGCATTGACACCCCTCCACTTT.

The chain links TRBV15 to TRBJ2-5; 8 bases are shared with TRBD1. Per germline, CDR1 LNHNV and CDR2 YYDKDF (reference sequence). The V gene end was trimmed by 0 bases and the J gene end by 7 bases; junction bases not matched to a gene: 7. This CDR3 contains 15 residues. The CDR3 loop is CATSRDLQGAGTQYF. The CDR3 bases are TGTGCCACCAGCAGAGACCTCCAGGGGGCTGGGACCCAGTACTTC.

V and J are TRBV28 and TRBJ1-5; unclear D gene. The CDR3 totals 13 residues. Trimming took 5 bases from V and 4 from J, leaving 9 bases between them. The germline CDR1 and CDR2 sequences are MDHEN and SYDVKM. The CDR3 bases are TGTGCCAGCAGTACAATGAATAATCAGCCCCAGCATTTT. It yields the protein CASSTMNNQPQHF.

The chain combines TRBV5-1 with TRBJ2-5, with 12 bases aligning to TRBD2. In germline, CDR1 is SGHRS, CDR2 YFSETQ. The trim removed 1 base at V and 5 bases at J, leaving 9 bases unmatched. The CDR3 covers 17 residues. Here the CDR3 reads CASSLRPSGGASETQYF. CDR3 DNA: TGCGCCAGCAGCTTGCGTCCTAGCGGGGGGGCCTCGGAGACCCAGTACTTC. Supplemented by reference TRBV5-1 and TRBJ2-5, the full variable domain reads KAGVTQTPRYLIKTRGQQVTLSCSPISGHRSVSWYQQTPGQGLQFLFEYFSETQRNKGNFPGRFSGRQFSNSRSEMNVSTLELGDSALYLCASSLRPSGGASETQYFGPGTRLLVL.

The chain recombines TRBV7-9 with TRBJ2-3; TRBD1 aligns across 10 bases. Germline V gene sequence: CDR1 SEHNR, CDR2 FQNEAQ (reference sequence). V lost 5 bases, J lost 3 bases, and 5 bases stayed unmatched. This CDR3 comprises 15 residues. The CDR3 DNA reads as TGTGCCAGCAGCACCGGACAGGGGGAAACAGATACGCAGTATTTT. This sequence encodes CASSTGQGETDTQYF.

The chain employs TRBV5-4 and TRBJ2-5; 7 nucleotides align to TRBD2. The J segment lost 3 bases and the V segment lost 3 bases, leaving 5 bases of the junction unmatched. This CDR3 is built from 14 residues. The V gene's germline CDR1 is SGHNT and CDR2 YYREEE (reference sequence). The CDR3 loop is CASSSQGGEETQYF. The CDR3, as DNA: TGTGCCAGCAGCTCTCAGGGAGGGGAAGAGACCCAGTACTTC. Using reference TRBV5-4 and TRBJ2-5 for the parts outside the CDR3, the full variable domain is ETGVTQSPTHLIKTRGQQVTLRCSSQSGHNTVSWYQQALGQGPQFIFQYYREEENGRGNFPPRFSGLQFPNYSSELNVNALELDDSALYLCASSSQGGEETQYFGPGTRLLVL.

This chain uses TRBV11-2 with TRBJ2-3, with TRBD2 identical over 12 bases. The CDR3 extends over 16 amino acids. After removal of 3 bases from V and 2 bases from J, the junction contained 3 bases not matched to a gene. CDR1 is SGHAT, CDR2 FQNNGV, per germline. CDR3 bases: TGTGCCAGCAGCTTTCCTAGCGGGGGGGTCACAGATACGCAGTATTTT. Amino acids: CASSFPSGGVTDTQYF.